This is a list of T cell receptor beta chains from one sample in a study of shared clonotypes between healthy human individuals. Libraries were prepared by immunoSEQ multiplex PCR; TCRdb keeps only in-frame clonotypes and omits some of them. The data show 650,000 to 750,000 clones, about two thirds seen once. Sequencing used memory CD4+ T cells sorted from blood. The origin of the receptors is a woman between 25 and 40 years old in good health. The CDR3 runs from the conserved cysteine through the conserved F or W. The D gene is left open where the match is weak. For some rows the clone size is stated as once, few or many, or as a class when expanded; others skip it.

D | size | J | V | DNA | CDR3
. | . | TRBJ2-3 | TRBV4-1 | TGCGCCAGCAGCCAAGGCTCGGGAGTTTGGGGAGATACGCAGTATTTT | CASSQGSGVWGDTQYF
. | . | TRBJ2-5 | TRBV27 | TGTGCCAGCAGTCCCAGGGGGGGGCAAGAGACCCAGTACTTC | CASSPRGGQETQYF
. | . | TRBJ2-5 | TRBV7-3 | TGTGCCAGCAGCTTAAACGGGATCGGGGAGACCCAGTACTTC | CASSLNGIGETQYF
TRBD1 | . | TRBJ2-2 | TRBV19 | TGTGCCAGTAGACAAGAGACAGGGGGCGCGTCCGGGGAGCTGTTTTTT | CASRQETGGASGELFF
TRBD2 | . | TRBJ2-5 | TRBV7-2 | TGTGCCAGCAGCATAAAAGCGGGAGGTGTGACCCAGTACTTC | CASSIKAGGVTQYF
. | . | TRBJ1-1 | TRBV5-4 | TGTGCCAGCAGCTTAATGACGAACACTGAAGCTTTCTTT | CASSLMTNTEAFF
TRBD2 | . | TRBJ2-5 | TRBV28 | TGTGCCAGCCGGGCGGGAGGGCAAGAGACCCAGTACTTC | CASRAGGQETQYF
. | . | TRBJ1-5 | TRBV5-4 | TGTGCCAGCAGCTTGGACCAGAATAATCAGCCCCAGCATTTT | CASSLDQNNQPQHF
TRBD1 | . | TRBJ2-2 | TRBV6-5 | TGTGCCAGCAGATCGCTACAGGGGCCCGGGGAGCTGTTTTTT | CASRSLQGPGELFF
TRBD1 | . | TRBJ2-7 | TRBV28 | TGTGCCAGCAGTTTAGACAGGGGGCTTTACGAGCAGTACTTC | CASSLDRGLYEQYF
. | . | TRBJ2-1 | TRBV28 | TGTGCCACTTATAAATGGGACGTCGACAATGAGCAGTTCTTC | CATYKWDVDNEQFF
TRBD2 | . | TRBJ2-3 | TRBV5-1 | TGCGCCACCGCGACTAGCGGACGCACAGATACGCAGTATTTT | CATATSGRTDTQYF
. | once | TRBJ2-2 | TRBV18 | TGTGCCAGCTCACCTCCCACCGGGGAGCTGTTTTTT | CASSPPTGELFF
. | . | TRBJ1-2 | TRBV7-9 | TGTGCCAGCAGCTTGGGTGACAGACGCTATGGCTACACCTTC | CASSLGDRRYGYTF
. | . | TRBJ2-3 | TRBV25-1 | TGTGCCAGCAGTGAGACAACAGATACGCAGTATTTT | CASSETTDTQYF
TRBD1 | . | TRBJ2-1 | TRBV6-4 | TGTGCCAGCAGCCCAGACAGGACAGGGAGGAATGAGCAGTTCTTC | CASSPDRTGRNEQFF
. | . | TRBJ2-2 | TRBV2 | TGTGCCACGACGGGGCGCGGCGGGGAGCTGTTTTTT | CATTGRGGELFF
. | . | TRBJ2-3 | TRBV5-1 | TGCGCCAGCAAGAGTGGCGGGTCAGAGATGGCAGATACGCAGTATTTT | CASKSGGSEMADTQYF
. | . | TRBJ1-2 | TRBV6-1 | TGTGCCAGCAGCCAACGCCCCAGGGACCCGTTGGGCTACACCTTC | CASSQRPRDPLGYTF
TRBD1 | . | TRBJ2-7 | TRBV13 | TGTGCCAGCAGCTTGGCACAGGGGGCCTCCTACGAGCAGTACTTC | CASSLAQGASYEQYF
. | . | TRBJ2-7 | TRBV11-2 | TGTGCCAGCAGCTTACAAACCTTGGGGGTCTCCGAGCAGTACTTC | CASSLQTLGVSEQYF
. | once | TRBJ2-5 | TRBV6-6 | TGTGCCAGCAGTCTAACACAGGTAGAGACCCAGTACTTC | CASSLTQVETQYF
. | . | TRBJ1-3 | TRBV9 | TGTGCCAGCAGCGCGACCGGGACGAAATTTAGCGCTGGAAACACCATATATTTT | CASSATGTKFSAGNTIYF
. | . | TRBJ2-7 | TRBV28 | TGTGCCAGCAGTTCCGGGACGCCCGACAACGAGCAGTACTTC | CASSSGTPDNEQYF
. | few | TRBJ1-1 | TRBV7-9 | TGTGCCAGCAGCTTAAATATGGACAGCCCCTCAGCTTTCTTT | CASSLNMDSPSAFF
TRBD2 | . | TRBJ2-1 | TRBV6-5 | TGTGCCAGCTCCTCGCGGGAGACTGAGCAGTTCTTC | CASSSRETEQFF
TRBD1 | . | TRBJ1-3 | TRBV4-1 | TGCGCCAGCAGCCAAGAGGGGTTTATTGACAGGGGGGACACCATATATTTT | CASSQEGFIDRGDTIYF
TRBD2 | . | TRBJ2-7 | TRBV19 | TGTGCCAGTAGTCGACTAGCGGGGCTCTACGAGCAGTACTTC | CASSRLAGLYEQYF
TRBD1 | . | TRBJ2-7 | TRBV11-2 | TGTGCCAGCAGCTTATTCCAGGGGGCAGCTTACGAGCAGTACTTC | CASSLFQGAAYEQYF
. | . | TRBJ1-1 | TRBV16 | TGTGCCAGCAGCCAAACACGGGTGAACACTGAAGCTTTCTTT | CASSQTRVNTEAFF
TRBD2 | . | TRBJ2-5 | TRBV7-9 | TGTGCCAGCAGCTTAGCTTGGGCCCAGCGGGAAAAAGAGACCCAGTACTTC | CASSLAWAQREKETQYF
TRBD2 | . | TRBJ2-5 | TRBV11-2 | TGTGCCAGCAGGGGACTAGCGGGAGGGCGGCAAGAGACCCAGTACTTC | CASRGLAGGRQETQYF
. | . | TRBJ2-1 | TRBV11-2 | TGTGCCAGCAGCCGGGAGCGCAATGAGCAGTTCTTC | CASSRERNEQFF
. | few | TRBJ2-5 | TRBV27 | TGTGCCAGCAGTTCCCCCCTACATCACAGGATCTTCCAAGAGACCCAGTACTTC | CASSSPLHHRIFQETQYF
. | . | TRBJ1-2 | TRBV20-1 | TGCAGTGCTAGCGACTATGGCTACACCTTC | CSASDYGYTF
. | many | TRBJ1-1 | TRBV29-1 | TGCAGCGCCGGGGGCCGGGGGCACACTGAAGCTTTCTTT | CSAGGRGHTEAFF
TRBD1 | . | TRBJ2-7 | TRBV18 | TGTGCCAGCTCATCTCGGACAGGGAGTTCCTACGAGCAGTACTTC | CASSSRTGSSYEQYF
TRBD1 | . | TRBJ1-4 | TRBV27 | TGTGCCAGCAGTTCGTACAGGGGGCCGAATGAAAAACTGTTTTTT | CASSSYRGPNEKLFF
. | . | TRBJ2-3 | TRBV5-4 | TGTGCCAGCAGCTTTGGCAGGGTTGCAGATACGCAGTATTTT | CASSFGRVADTQYF
. | few | TRBJ1-5 | TRBV6-6 | TGTGCCAGCAGTTACGGTGAGCGTCAGCCCCAGCATTTT | CASSYGERQPQHF
TRBD1 | . | TRBJ2-2 | TRBV18 | TGTGCCAGCTCGGGGGACAGATTGAACACCGGGGAGCTGTTTTTT | CASSGDRLNTGELFF
. | . | TRBJ1-5 | TRBV28 | TGTGCCAGCAGAAGGGGCCGGGGTAGCAATCAGCCCCAGCATTTT | CASRRGRGSNQPQHF
. | . | TRBJ1-4 | TRBV27 | TGTGCCAGCAGTTTAAGGGGCGGGGATAATGAAAAACTGTTTTTT | CASSLRGGDNEKLFF
. | . | TRBJ2-1 | TRBV27 | TGTGCCAGCAGTATCAATACAGATTACAATGAGCAGTTCTTC | CASSINTDYNEQFF
TRBD2 | . | TRBJ2-5 | TRBV27 | TGTGCCAGCAGGGGAATAGCGGGAGGGTGGGAGACCCAGTACTTC | CASRGIAGGWETQYF